The following is a TCR beta chain sequence with its context. This clone was counted between two and nine times. What antigen it recognizes has not been identified. No base qualities exist here, and no much larger clone lies one base off it. The sample belongs to a study of radiation and T cells in renal cell carcinoma (dated by TCRdb to 2020 to 2021). General notes on the study: Samples were obtained from a clinical trial, in which 15 Gy stereotactic body radiation therapy was delivered to primary renal cell carcinomas and nephrectomy was performed 4 weeks later. A total of around 50 samples underwent TCR beta sequencing, made up of approximately 26 tumors and roughly 27 peripheral blood samples. A total of 4 million to 5 million unique CDR3 nucleotide sequences, encoding 2,500,000 or so unique CDR3 amino acid sequences, were found across all 50 or so samples.

Taken with the paper, the label for time point translates to: blood 2 weeks post-SBRT. The treatment or condition label, as the study defines it: 15 Gy SBRT to primary tumor, nephrectomy 4 weeks later. To track tumor-enriched clonotypes, serial peripheral blood was sampled from radiation-treated patients at baseline and at 2 weeks and 4 weeks after SBRT. Every patient had renal cell carcinoma of clear cell pathology. Genomic DNA for TCR sequencing was prepared using the QIAamp DNA Blood Mini Kit (Qiagen). The analyses included just those samples that passed every quality control check. Including the terminal cysteine and phenylalanine, the CDR3 comprises 16 residues. Of the read, only the CDR3 DNA is kept; its 48 bases are in frame from base 1. V sheds 0 bases and J sheds 0 bases, leaving 12 bases between their ends. Per the germline V gene (reference sequence), GTSNPN is the CDR1 and SVGIG is the CDR2.

Study-wide conclusions, independent of this receptor: Changes in the blood repertoire were not tracked past 4 weeks after treatment. In blood, the top tumor clonotypes increased between baseline and 2 weeks post-radiation and then shrank by 4 weeks, which suggests that tumor-resident clones expanded only transiently. Because pretreatment tumor biopsies were not available, the baseline intratumoral presence of clonotypes could not be determined. Effects of radiation dose or scheduling on the TCR repertoire could not be addressed with the single-armed trial design.

TCR beta libraries were generated from genomic DNA with the immunoSEQ kit, following the manufacturer's recommendations. For library preparation, a first multiplex PCR was performed with proprietary primers, followed by a second PCR in which unique barcodes were added, and bead cleanups were performed after each round. A kit-provided positive control reaction and a negative control reaction were included in every sample batch. The final libraries were assessed on an Agilent 4200 TapeStation D1000 ScreenTape, pooled by volume, and quantified by qPCR. Sequencing ran on an Illumina NextSeq500 with a MidOutput 150-cycle cartridge, using 156 Read1 and 15 Index1 cycles with kit custom primers. The pooled library was loaded at around 1.1 pM with about 21% PhiX control spiked in. The published analysis was carried out like this. Vendor-processed data were analyzed in R, with a clonotype defined as all T cells sharing the same CDR3 nucleotide sequence. For clone abundance analyses, frequencies were normalized to the 10,000 most abundant clones in each sample. Before analysis, public T cell clones were removed, and these numbered fewer than six per sample on average. A difference in abundance of at least 32-fold between compartments was used to define tumor-enriched and baseline blood-enriched clonotypes. A beta-binomial differential abundance model was used to identify clonotypes that expanded or contracted between blood time points. Similarity between tumor and blood repertoires was quantified using the Baroni-Urbani and Buser coefficient, and groups were compared with two-tailed Wilcoxon tests in R. In its TCRdb copy, this immuneACCESS table keeps in-frame sequences only and misses some clones. Where compared with another copy, unresolved V genes explain less than half of these, and the others have no known cause. The DNA was the basis for D and trimming; V, J and clone size are from that table. This sample comprises 160,000 or so clones, 80% to 90% of them detected only once. Of the sample, 10% to 15% is held by the ten largest clones.

The sequencing here drew on blood, taken from a patient whose treatment included radiotherapy and nephrectomy. The V and J segments used are TRBV30 and TRBJ2-1; TRBD2 is possibly the D segment (6 matching bases). This sequence was found in a woman aged 45 to 65 with renal cell carcinoma. The CDR3: CAWSVAGPSSYNEQFF. The bases are TGTGCCTGGAGTGTAGCGGGTCCTAGCTCCTACAATGAGCAGTTCTTC.